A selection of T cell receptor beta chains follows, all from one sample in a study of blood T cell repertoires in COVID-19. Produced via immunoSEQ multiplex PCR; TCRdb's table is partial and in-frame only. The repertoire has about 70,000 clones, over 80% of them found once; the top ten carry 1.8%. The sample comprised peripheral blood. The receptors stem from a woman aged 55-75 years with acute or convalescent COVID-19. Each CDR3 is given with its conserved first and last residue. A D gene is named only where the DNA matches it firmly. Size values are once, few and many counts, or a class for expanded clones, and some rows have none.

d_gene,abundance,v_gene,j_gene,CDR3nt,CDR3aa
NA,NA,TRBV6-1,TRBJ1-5,TGTGCCAGCAGTGAAAGAGGGGACACAAGGAATCAGCCCCAGCATTTT,CASSERGDTRNQPQHF
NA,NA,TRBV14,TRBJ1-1,TGTGCCAGCAGCCAAGGATCAATGGCGGGGGGTTTTAGCACTGAAGCTTTCTTT,CASSQGSMAGGFSTEAFF
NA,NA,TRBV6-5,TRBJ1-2,TGTGCCAGTAACTTTAAGGGAGTCTATGGCTACACCTTC,CASNFKGVYGYTF
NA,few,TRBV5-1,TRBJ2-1,TGCGCCAGCAGCTTGGACTTACCACTCAATGAGCAGTTCTTC,CASSLDLPLNEQFF
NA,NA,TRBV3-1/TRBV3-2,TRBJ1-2,TGTGCCAGCAGCCAAAACCTAGTCTACACCTTC,CASSQNLVYTF
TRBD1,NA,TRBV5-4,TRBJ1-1,TGTGCCAGCAGCTTGGGTAGACAGGGGAACACTGAAGCTTTCTTT,CASSLGRQGNTEAFF
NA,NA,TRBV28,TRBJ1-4,TGTGCCAGCAGTGAAAAGTCAAGGAGCGAACTGTTTTTT,CASSEKSRSELFF
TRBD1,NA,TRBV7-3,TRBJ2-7,TGTGCCAGCAACGGACAGGATGTTACCTACGAGCAGTACTTC,CASNGQDVTYEQYF
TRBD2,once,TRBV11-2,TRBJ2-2,TGTGCCAGCGGGCTAGCGGGAGTCACCGGGGAGCTGTTTTTT,CASGLAGVTGELFF
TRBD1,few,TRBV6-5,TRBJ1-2,TGTGCCAGCAGTTACCGTGGGCAGGGGGTCTATGGCTACACCTTC,CASSYRGQGVYGYTF
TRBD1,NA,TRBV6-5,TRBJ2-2,TGTGCCAGCAGAGATACAGGGGCCGGGGAGCTGTTTTTT,CASRDTGAGELFF
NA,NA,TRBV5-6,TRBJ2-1,TGTGCCAGCAGCTCCCCTCACAATGAGCAGTTCTTC,CASSSPHNEQFF
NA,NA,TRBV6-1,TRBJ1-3,TGTGCCAGCAGTGAGAGGACACCCCGCTCTGGAAACACCATATATTTT,CASSERTPRSGNTIYF
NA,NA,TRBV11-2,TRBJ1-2,TGTGCCAGCAGCTTAGTATCCGGGGTCTATGGCTACACCTTC,CASSLVSGVYGYTF
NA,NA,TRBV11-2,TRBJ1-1,TGTGCCAGCAGCTTGCGGACTGAAGCTTTCTTT,CASSLRTEAFF
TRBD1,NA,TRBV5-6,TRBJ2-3,TGTGCCAGCAGCGGAAACCGGGACAGAAGCACAGATACGCAGTATTTT,CASSGNRDRSTDTQYF